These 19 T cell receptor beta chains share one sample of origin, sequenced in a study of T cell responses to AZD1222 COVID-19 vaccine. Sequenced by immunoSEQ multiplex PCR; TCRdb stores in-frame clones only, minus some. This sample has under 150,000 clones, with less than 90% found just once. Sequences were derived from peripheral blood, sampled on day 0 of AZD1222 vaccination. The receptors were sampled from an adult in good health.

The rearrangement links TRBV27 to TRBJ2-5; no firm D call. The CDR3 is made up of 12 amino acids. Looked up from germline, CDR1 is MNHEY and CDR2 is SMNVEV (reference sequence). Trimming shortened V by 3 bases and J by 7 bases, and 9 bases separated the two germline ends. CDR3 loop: CASSFLSGTQYF. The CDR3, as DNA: TGTGCCAGCAGTTTCCTGTCCGGGACCCAGTACTTC.

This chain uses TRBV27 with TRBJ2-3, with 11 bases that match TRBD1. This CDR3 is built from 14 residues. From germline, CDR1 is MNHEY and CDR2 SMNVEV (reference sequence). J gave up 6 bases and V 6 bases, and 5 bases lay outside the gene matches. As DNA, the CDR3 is TGTGCCAGCAGGGGACAGGGGGGTCCGGATACGCAGTATTTT. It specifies CASRGQGGPDTQYF.

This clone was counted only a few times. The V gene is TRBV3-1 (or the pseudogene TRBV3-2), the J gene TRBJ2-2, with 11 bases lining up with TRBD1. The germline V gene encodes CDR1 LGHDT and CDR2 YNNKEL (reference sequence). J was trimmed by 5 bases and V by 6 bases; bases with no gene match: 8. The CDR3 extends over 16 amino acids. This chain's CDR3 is CASSPGQGAWTGELFF. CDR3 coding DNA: TGTGCCAGCAGTCCTGGACAGGGGGCGTGGACCGGGGAGCTGTTTTTT.

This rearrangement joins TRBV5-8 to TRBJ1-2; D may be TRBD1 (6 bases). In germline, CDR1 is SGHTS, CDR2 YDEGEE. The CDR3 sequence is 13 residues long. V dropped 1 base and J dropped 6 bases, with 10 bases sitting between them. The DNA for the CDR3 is TGTGCCAGCAGCTTGCCAGGGGAGAATGGCTACACCTTC. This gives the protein CASSLPGENGYTF. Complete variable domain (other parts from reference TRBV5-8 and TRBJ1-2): EAGVTQSPTHLIKTRGQQATLRCSPISGHTSVYWYQQALGLGLQFLLWYDEGEERNRGNFPPRFSGRQFPNYSSELNVNALELEDSALYLCASSLPGENGYTFGSGTRLTVV.

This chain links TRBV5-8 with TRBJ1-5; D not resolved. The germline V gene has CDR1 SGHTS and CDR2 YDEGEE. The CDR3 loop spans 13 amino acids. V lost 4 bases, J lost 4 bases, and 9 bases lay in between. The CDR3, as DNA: TGTGCCAGCAGCCAAGGCCTTAATCAGCCCCAGCATTTT. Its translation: CASSQGLNQPQHF.

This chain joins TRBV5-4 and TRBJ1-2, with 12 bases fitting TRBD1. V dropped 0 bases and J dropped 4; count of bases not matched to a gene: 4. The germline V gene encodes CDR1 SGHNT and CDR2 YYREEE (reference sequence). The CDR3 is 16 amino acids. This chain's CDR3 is CASSLGGQGASYGYTF. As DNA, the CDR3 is TGTGCCAGCAGCTTGGGGGGACAGGGGGCATCCTATGGCTACACCTTC.

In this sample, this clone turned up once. The CDR3 region is CASKGGQLSSYNEQFF. The CDR3 region has the DNA TGTGCCAGCAAAGGGGGACAGCTGAGCTCCTACAATGAGCAGTTCTTC. The J gene is TRBJ2-1, the V gene TRBV2, with 7 bases matching TRBD1. The V gene's germline CDR1 is SNHLY and CDR2 FYNNEI. With V trimmed by 7 bases and J by 0 bases, 9 bases remained unmatched. The CDR3 has 16 residues.

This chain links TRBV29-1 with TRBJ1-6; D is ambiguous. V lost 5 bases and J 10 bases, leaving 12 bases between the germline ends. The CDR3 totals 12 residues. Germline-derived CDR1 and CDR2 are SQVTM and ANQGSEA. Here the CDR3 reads CSVIRLSSPLHF. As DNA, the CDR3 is TGCAGCGTTATCCGACTAAGCTCACCCCTCCACTTT.

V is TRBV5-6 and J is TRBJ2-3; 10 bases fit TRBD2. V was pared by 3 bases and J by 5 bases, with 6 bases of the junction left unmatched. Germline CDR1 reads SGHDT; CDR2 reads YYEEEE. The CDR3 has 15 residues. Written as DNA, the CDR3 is TGTGCCAGCAGCTCTCCCGGGACTAGCGTAGATACGCAGTATTTT. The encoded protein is CASSSPGTSVDTQYF.

The CDR3 DNA reads TGCAGTGCTAGTCCACAGGGGGTCGGTGACAATGAGCAGTTCTTC. The encoded protein is CSASPQGVGDNEQFF. This chain connects TRBV20-1 to TRBJ2-1; 8 nucleotides align to TRBD1. Germline V gene sequence: CDR1 DFQATT, CDR2 SNEGSKA (reference sequence). The V and J ends lost 3 bases and 5 bases, in that order; junction bases with no gene match: 9. The CDR3 is 15 amino acids.

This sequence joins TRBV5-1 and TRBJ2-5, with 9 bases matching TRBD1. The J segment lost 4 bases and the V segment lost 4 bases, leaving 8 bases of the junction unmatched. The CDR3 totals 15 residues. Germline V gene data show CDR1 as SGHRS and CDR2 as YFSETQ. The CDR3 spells CASSLQGAGGETQYF. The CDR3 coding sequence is TGCGCCAGCAGCCTACAGGGGGCCGGGGGAGAGACCCAGTACTTC. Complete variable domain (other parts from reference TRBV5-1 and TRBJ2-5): KAGVTQTPRYLIKTRGQQVTLSCSPISGHRSVSWYQQTPGQGLQFLFEYFSETQRNKGNFPGRFSGRQFSNSRSEMNVSTLELGDSALYLCASSLQGAGGETQYFGPGTRLLVL.

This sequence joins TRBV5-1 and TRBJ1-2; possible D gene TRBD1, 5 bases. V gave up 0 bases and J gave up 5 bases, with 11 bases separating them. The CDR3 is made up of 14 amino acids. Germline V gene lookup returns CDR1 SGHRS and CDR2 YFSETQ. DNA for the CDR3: TGCGCCAGCAGCTTGGGAGAAGGGGCTTATGGCTACACCTTC. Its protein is CASSLGEGAYGYTF.

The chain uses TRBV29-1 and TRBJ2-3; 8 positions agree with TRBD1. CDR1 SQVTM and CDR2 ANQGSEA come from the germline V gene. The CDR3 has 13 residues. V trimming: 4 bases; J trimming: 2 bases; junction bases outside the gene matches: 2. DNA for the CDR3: TGCAGCGTTGCAGGGGGCCCCACAGATACGCAGTATTTT. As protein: CSVAGGPTDTQYF.

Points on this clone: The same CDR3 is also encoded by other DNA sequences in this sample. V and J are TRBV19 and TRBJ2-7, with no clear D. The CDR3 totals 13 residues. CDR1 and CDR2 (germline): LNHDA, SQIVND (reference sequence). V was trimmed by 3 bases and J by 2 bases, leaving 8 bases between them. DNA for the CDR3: TGTGCCAGTAGTATTGGGCGGACCTACGAGCAGTACTTC. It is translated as CASSIGRTYEQYF.

CDR3 residues: CASSLEQPRGNTEAFF. For the CDR3, the DNA is TGCGCCAGCAGCTTGGAGCAGCCGAGGGGAAACACTGAAGCTTTCTTT. The V call is TRBV5-1, the J call TRBJ1-1; D might be TRBD1 (5 bases). Germline V gene data show CDR1 as SGHRS and CDR2 as YFSETQ. V lost 0 bases to trimming and J lost 2 bases, with 14 bases between them. The CDR3 has 16 residues.

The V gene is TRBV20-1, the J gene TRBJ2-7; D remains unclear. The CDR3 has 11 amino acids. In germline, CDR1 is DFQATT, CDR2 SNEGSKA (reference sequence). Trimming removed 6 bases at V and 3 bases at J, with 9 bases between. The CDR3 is CSATMSYEQYF. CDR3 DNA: TGCAGTGCAACGATGAGCTACGAGCAGTACTTC.

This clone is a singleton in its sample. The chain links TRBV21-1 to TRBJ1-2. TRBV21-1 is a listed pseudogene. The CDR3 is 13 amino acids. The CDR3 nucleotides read TGTGCCAGCAGCAAGGGGGGGGCCAGGGGCTACACCTTC. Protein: CASSKGGARGYTF.

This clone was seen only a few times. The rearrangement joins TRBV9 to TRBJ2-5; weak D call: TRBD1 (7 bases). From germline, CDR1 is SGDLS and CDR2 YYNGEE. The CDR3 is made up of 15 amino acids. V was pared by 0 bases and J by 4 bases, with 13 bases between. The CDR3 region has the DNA TGTGCCAGCAGCGTAGAACCAGGGGGAGGAGAGACCCAGTACTTC. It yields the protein CASSVEPGGGETQYF.

CDR3 coding DNA: TGTGCCAGTAGTATAGCGTTAGCGGGAGGGGGGCAGTTCTTC. It yields the protein CASSIALAGGGQFF. The chain combines TRBV19 with TRBJ2-1; 11 bases agree with TRBD2. V lost 1 base to trimming and J lost 12 bases; unmatched junction nucleotides: 5. CDR1 is LNHDA and CDR2 is SQIVND in the germline V gene (reference sequence). The CDR3 is 14 residues long.